This passage covers 25 T cell receptor beta chains from one sample sequenced in a study of T cell repertoires in cytomegalovirus infection. TCRdb passed the reads through MiXCR, listing each CDR3 protein once. The sample contains over 250,000 distinct CDR3 sequences, roughly 21% of which appear only once. The antigens these receptors bind are not known. This specimen consisted of cultured PBMCs, obtained from culture after CMV antigen stimulation. The receptors come from a human donor in good health (CMV status not recorded). Some clones in this sample may be carry-over from other donors' samples.

This clonotype was detected ten times or more. The chain carries TRBV12-3 or TRBV12-4 and TRBJ2-1, with D uncertain. Trimming removed 2 bases from V and 12 bases from J, with 17 bases in between. The CDR3 contains 14 residues. Written as DNA, the CDR3 is TGTGCCAGCAGTTTACCCCAATTCATATCGGGGCAGTTCTTC. Protein: CASSLPQFISGQFF.

This clonotype was recorded a few times. The CDR3 is CASSPGLAGGENEQFF. CDR3 DNA: TGTGCCAGCAGTCCAGGACTAGCGGGAGGTGAAAATGAGCAGTTCTTC. The chain employs TRBV6-5 and TRBJ2-1; 14 nucleotides line up with TRBD2. The CDR3 is 16 residues long. Germline V gene sequence: CDR1 MNHEY, CDR2 SVGAGI. V was pared by 5 bases and J by 7 bases, with 7 bases of the junction left unmatched.

The V and J genes are TRBV7-2 and TRBJ2-6; maybe TRBD1 (6 bases). Germline CDR1 SGHTA, CDR2 FQGNSA. The CDR3 loop spans 20 amino acids. Trimming cost V 1 base and J 0 bases, with 19 bases left between them. The CDR3 spells CASSLERVDRRFSGANVLTF. CDR3 nucleotide sequence: TGTGCCAGCAGCTTAGAAAGGGTCGACAGGAGATTCTCTGGGGCCAACGTCCTGACTTTC. Supplemented by reference TRBV7-2 and TRBJ2-6, the full variable domain reads GAGVSQSPSNKVTEKGKDVELRCDPISGHTALYWYRQSLGQGLEFLIYFQGNSAPDKSGLPSDRFSAERTGGSVSTLTIQRTQQEDSAVYLCASSLERVDRRFSGANVLTFGAGSRLTVL.

The sample holds many counts of this clonotype. The J gene is TRBJ2-7, the V gene TRBV7-2; D may be TRBD1 or TRBD2 (5 bases each). The V and J ends lost 5 bases and 2 bases respectively, with 13 bases between them. The CDR3 sequence is 14 residues long. Germline assignment: CDR1 SGHTA and CDR2 FQGNSA. CDR3 sequence (DNA): TGTGCCAGCAGCCGGGGCCCTGGCCCCTACGAGCAGTACTTC. This gives the protein CASSRGPGPYEQYF. The full variable domain, with the rest looked up from reference TRBV7-2 and TRBJ2-7, is GAGVSQSPSNKVTEKGKDVELRCDPISGHTALYWYRQSLGQGLEFLIYFQGNSAPDKSGLPSDRFSAERTGGSVSTLTIQRTQQEDSAVYLCASSRGPGPYEQYFGPGTRLTVT.

Note on this clonotype: A clone one base away is much larger, so this may be a read error. The V and J genes are TRBV7-2 and TRBJ1-4, with unresolved D. The CDR3 covers 16 residues. CDR1 and CDR2 (germline): SGHTA, FQGNSA. V was clipped by 2 bases and J by 3 bases, with 13 bases between them. CDR3 region: CASSLRSRSSNEKLFF. CDR3 coding DNA: TGTGCCAGCAGCTTAAGGAGCAGGAGCTCTAATGAAAAACTGTTTTTT.

Many counts were recorded for this clonotype. The V call is TRBV7-6, the J call TRBJ2-2; 10 bases match TRBD2. The germline gives CDR1 SGHVS, CDR2 FNYEAQ. The CDR3 runs to 16 residues. The V gene end was trimmed by 1 base and the J gene end by 5 bases; junction bases not matched to a gene: 4. The chain's CDR3 is CASSLGAAGGTGELFF. The CDR3 DNA reads TGTGCCAGCAGCTTAGGTGCAGCGGGAGGGACCGGGGAGCTGTTTTTT. The full variable domain, in which reference TRBV7-6 and TRBJ2-2 provide the parts outside the CDR3, is GAGVSQSPRYKVTKRGQDVALRCDPISGHVSLYWYRQALGQGPEFLTYFNYEAQQDKSGLPNDRFSAERPEGSISTLTIQRTEQRDSAMYRCASSLGAAGGTGELFFGEGSRLTVL.

The rearrangement joins TRBV18 to TRBJ2-2; no clear D gene. Looked up from germline, CDR1 is KGHSH and CDR2 is LQKENI. Between the trimmed V and J ends, which lost 3 bases and 5 bases, there was a span of 10 bases. The CDR3 extends over 14 amino acids. The CDR3 DNA reads as TGTGCCAGCTCACCGGACCCATCGACCGGGGAGCTGTTTTTT. Its protein is CASSPDPSTGELFF.

This sequence joins TRBV27 and TRBJ1-2, with D tentatively TRBD1 (6 bases). Germline CDR1 is MNHEY and CDR2 is SMNVEV (reference sequence). Deletions cut 10 bases from V and 5 bases from J, with 17 bases between. The CDR3 consists of 13 residues. The CDR3 here is CATKGSRGYGYTF. The CDR3 DNA sequence: TGTGCCACCAAGGGGTCAAGGGGGTATGGCTACACCTTC.

Many counts were recorded for this clonotype. The chain links TRBV6-2 or TRBV6-3 to TRBJ1-2, with D maybe TRBD1 (6 bases). Between the trimmed V and J ends, which lost 6 bases and 4 bases, there was a span of 12 bases. This CDR3 region has 13 residues. Per germline, CDR1 MNHEY and CDR2 SVGEGT. CDR3 region: CASSGQTSYGYTF. In DNA, the CDR3 is TGTGCCAGCAGCGGACAGACCTCCTATGGCTACACCTTC.

This clonotype was counted once. This sequence joins TRBV9 and TRBJ2-1, with 12 nucleotides matching TRBD2. Unmatched junction bases numbered 1, after V lost 1 base and J lost 8 bases. The CDR3 runs to 14 residues. Germline CDR1 SGDLS, CDR2 YYNGEE. CDR3 sequence (DNA): TGTGCCAGCAGCGTAAGACTAGCGGGAGATGAGCAGTTCTTC. Translation: CASSVRLAGDEQFF. Full variable domain (remainder filled in from reference TRBV9 and TRBJ2-1): DSGVTQTPKHLITATGQRVTLRCSPRSGDLSVYWYQQSLDQGLQFLIQYYNGEERAKGNILERFSAQQFPDLHSELNLSSLELGDSALYFCASSVRLAGDEQFFGPGTRLTVL.

This clonotype came up a few times. The chain recombines TRBV12-3 or TRBV12-4 with TRBJ2-3; TRBD2 might be the D (5 bases). This CDR3 region has 13 residues. Trimming shortened V by 5 bases and J by 4 bases, and 10 bases separated the two germline ends. The CDR3 reads CASSSGISDTQYF. The CDR3 nucleotides are TGTGCCAGCAGTAGCGGTATTTCAGATACGCAGTATTTT.

This clonotype has at least ten counts. J is TRBJ1-3 and V is TRBV7-2, with 8 bases that match TRBD1. This CDR3 is 16 amino acids long. Looked up from germline, CDR1 is SGHTA and CDR2 is FQGNSA. V dropped 1 base and J dropped 2; count of bases not matched to a gene: 4. The CDR3 DNA sequence: TGTGCCAGCAGCTTAGTTGGGACAGGAGCTGGAAACACCATATATTTT. This encodes CASSLVGTGAGNTIYF.

This chain connects TRBV27 to TRBJ2-1; 7 nucleotides align to TRBD2. CDR1 is MNHEY, CDR2 SMNVEV, per germline (reference sequence). V dropped 6 bases and J dropped 7; count of bases not matched to a gene: 12. The CDR3 is made up of 15 amino acids. This CDR3 is CASSQLASRGNEQFF. The DNA for the CDR3 is TGTGCCAGCAGCCAACTAGCGTCGAGGGGTAATGAGCAGTTCTTC.

This chain joins TRBV5-4 and TRBJ2-5; TRBD1 agrees at 7 bases. Germline values: CDR1 SGHNT, CDR2 YYREEE (reference sequence). J gave up 0 bases and V 1 base, and 3 bases lay outside the gene matches. This CDR3 has 15 residues. CDR3 sequence: CASSLPGTDQETQYF. In nucleotides, the CDR3 is TGTGCCAGCAGCTTGCCCGGGACAGACCAAGAGACCCAGTACTTC.

There are a few counts of this clonotype. V usage is TRBV7-9 and J usage is TRBJ2-1; no reliable D call. The CDR3 runs 14 residues. The V gene's germline CDR1 is SEHNR and CDR2 FQNEAQ (reference sequence). V lost 5 bases and J 1 base, leaving 9 bases between the germline ends. CDR3 sequence (DNA): TGTGCCAGCAGCCGCGAAGAGTCCTACAATGAGCAGTTCTTC. It is translated as CASSREESYNEQFF. The variable domain in full, completed from reference TRBV7-9 and TRBJ2-1, reads DTGVSQNPRHKITKRGQNVTFRCDPISEHNRLYWYRQTLGQGPEFLTYFQNEAQLEKSRLLSDRFSAERPKGSFSTLEIQRTEQGDSAMYLCASSREESYNEQFFGPGTRLTVL.

J is TRBJ2-6 and V is TRBV7-2; 7 positions agree with TRBD1. This CDR3 is built from 16 residues. Per germline, CDR1 SGHTA and CDR2 FQGNSA. With V trimmed by 5 bases and J by 2 bases, 6 bases remained unmatched. The CDR3 nucleotides are TGTGCCAGCAGCCGAGGACAGGAAACTGGGGCCAACGTCCTGACTTTC. This codes for CASSRGQETGANVLTF.

The V and J genes are TRBV2 and TRBJ2-6, with 10 bases matching TRBD1. This CDR3 has 17 amino acids. V gave up 7 bases and J gave up 3 bases; unmatched junction bases: 9. CDR1 and CDR2 (germline): SNHLY, FYNNEI. The CDR3 DNA follows: TGTGCCAGCACTCTAGACAGGGGGCCGCGTGGGGCCAACGTCCTGACTTTC. It codes for CASTLDRGPRGANVLTF.

This clonotype was recorded many times. The chain links TRBV7-2 to TRBJ1-2; TRBD1 is a possible D gene (6 bases). CDR3 length: 15 amino acids. Germline assignment: CDR1 SGHTA and CDR2 FQGNSA. V lost 3 bases and J 8 bases, leaving 19 bases between the germline ends. The CDR3 bases are TGTGCCAGCAGCTTCCTAGGAGGCAGGGGTGAGGGCTACACCTTC. Translation gives CASSFLGGRGEGYTF.

The chain combines TRBV6-6 with TRBJ1-6; 11 bases agree with TRBD1. J lost 7 bases, V lost 4 bases, and 12 bases had no gene match. Germline CDR1 reads MNHNY; CDR2 reads SVGAGI (reference sequence). The CDR3 sequence is 18 residues long. This chain's CDR3 is CASSSPGQGVPLNSPLHF. In nucleotides, the CDR3 is TGTGCCAGCAGTTCACCGGGACAGGGGGTCCCTCTGAATTCACCCCTCCACTTT.

The CDR3 region is CAISESARVQQYV. The CDR3 DNA follows: TGTGCCATCAGTGAGTCTGCCAGGGTGCAGCAGTACGTC. This sequence joins TRBV10-3 and TRBJ2-7, with TRBD1 as a possible D gene (5 bases). Germline V gene data show CDR1 as ENHRY and CDR2 as SYGVKD. Trimming pared 0 bases from V and 8 bases from J, leaving 11 bases between. The CDR3 covers 13 residues.

The rearrangement uses TRBV7-2 and TRBJ1-5; no clear D. Trimming left V 0 bases short and J 7 bases short, with 10 bases between. The CDR3 is 14 residues long. Germline V lookup: CDR1 SGHTA, CDR2 FQGNSA. The DNA for the CDR3 is TGTGCCAGCAGCTTAGCGCACAGATACCAGCCCCAGCATTTT. It codes for CASSLAHRYQPQHF.

This clonotype was seen repeatedly, ten times or more. The chain links TRBV7-3 to TRBJ1-2; D not certain. The ends were cut back, 0 bases at V and 2 bases at J, with 10 bases in the middle. The germline V gene has CDR1 SGHTA and CDR2 FQGTGA. This CDR3 comprises 15 residues. In DNA, the CDR3 is TGTGCCAGCAGCTTAACGGGTGAAGGGAACTATGGCTACACCTTC. This encodes CASSLTGEGNYGYTF. Combining the CDR3 with reference TRBV7-3 and TRBJ1-2 gives the whole variable domain GAGVSQTPSNKVTEKGKYVELRCDPISGHTALYWYRQSLGQGPEFLIYFQGTGAADDSGLPNDRFFAVRPEGSVSTLKIQRTERGDSAVYLCASSLTGEGNYGYTFGSGTRLTVV.

To note about this clonotype: A much larger clone lies one base from this, so it may be a read error. V usage is TRBV7-2 and J usage is TRBJ2-3; 7 positions agree with TRBD2. This CDR3 is built from 17 residues. Germline CDR1 SGHTA, CDR2 FQGNSA. V lost 1 base and J lost 3; bases outside the gene matches: 10. Written as DNA, the CDR3 is TGTACCAGCAGCTTAGGGGGGGGAGGGCCGGGAACAGATACGCAGTATTTT. Residues: CTSSLGGGGPGTDTQYF.

This chain uses TRBV6-1 with TRBJ1-6; D is perhaps TRBD1 (6 bases). Deletions cut 1 base from V and 8 bases from J, with 15 bases between. Germline CDR1 and CDR2: MNHNS and SASEGT. There are 16 residues in the CDR3. CDR3 region: CASSEEGRGGYSPLHF. The CDR3 DNA sequence: TGTGCCAGCAGTGAAGAGGGTAGAGGGGGGTATTCACCCCTCCACTTT.

This clonotype was counted only a few times. The rearrangement uses TRBV29-1 and TRBJ2-2; D not certain. Germline V gene lookup returns CDR1 SQVTM and CDR2 ANQGSEA. V gave up 7 bases and J gave up 5 bases, with 14 bases separating them. The CDR3 has 13 amino acids. CDR3 bases: TGCAGCGCTTCCCAGAAAGGGACCGGGGAGCTGTTTTTT. Its protein is CSASQKGTGELFF.